This T cell receptor beta chain derives from a study of shared clonotypes between healthy human individuals. The V and J ends lost 0 bases and 8 bases respectively, with 11 bases between them. The germline gives CDR1 WSHSY, CDR2 SAAADI. The CDR3 length is 14 residues. Profiled with immunoSEQ multiplex PCR; TCRdb holds only in-frame clones, not every one. The table has about 1,500,000 clones, over 95% seen once. This TCR derives from a young man in good health. The sequencing input was naive CD4+ T cells sorted from blood. Subset here: CD45RA+ positively selected. This chain uses TRBV10-2 with TRBJ2-1; the D is unclear. CDR3: CASSESRPSHEQFF. CDR3 coding DNA: TGCGCCAGCAGTGAGTCTCGGCCCTCACATGAGCAGTTCTTC.